A single sample gave rise to the 28 T cell receptor beta chains below, sequenced in a study of shared clonotypes between healthy human individuals (dated by TCRdb to 2018 to 2021). Library preparation was by the immunoSEQ multiplex PCR assay. As stored in TCRdb, this immuneACCESS dataset retains in-frame rearrangements with V and J assigned. A fraction of the clones does not appear; measured against another copy, unresolved V genes explain less than half of the discrepancy, and the remainder lacks a known reason. A total of some 980,000 clones appear in this sample, approximately 80% of them only once. Of the sample, approximately 1.5% falls within the top ten clones. Sequencing was performed on memory CD4+ T cells sorted from blood. The cell subset or site label for this specimen denotes: CD45RA-negative fraction. Receptors originate from a man aged 18-30 years in good health.

The chain couples TRBV18 to TRBJ2-7; 10 bases match TRBD2. The germline CDR1 and CDR2 sequences are KGHSH and LQKENI. V shed 6 bases and J 2 bases; nucleotides not matched to a gene: 4. CDR3 length: 14 amino acids. CDR3 DNA sequence: TGTGCCAGCTCTCTAGCGGGGGATACCTACGAGCAGTACTTC. Translation gives CASSLAGDTYEQYF.

The V and J genes are TRBV7-2 and TRBJ2-5, with 9 positions matching TRBD1. With 6 bases clipped from V and 11 bases from J, the junction kept 10 bases outside the gene matches. Germline V CDR1 and CDR2: SGHTA, FQGNSA. The CDR3 extends over 13 amino acids. CDR3: CASSPAWDREQYF. CDR3 DNA sequence: TGTGCCAGCAGTCCGGCCTGGGACAGGGAACAGTACTTC.

This clone appeared a single time. The chain recombines TRBV18 with TRBJ1-5; D is unresolved. The germline CDR1 and CDR2 sequences are KGHSH and LQKENI. Trimming pared 2 bases from V and 3 bases from J, leaving 11 bases between. This CDR3 region has 15 residues. CDR3 loop: CASSPINGNNQPQHF. The DNA of the CDR3 is TGTGCCAGCTCACCAATTAACGGCAACAATCAGCCCCAGCATTTT.

The chain links TRBV7-9 to TRBJ2-4; TRBD2 matches at 8 bases. This CDR3 comprises 15 residues. Germline CDR1 SEHNR, CDR2 FQNEAQ (reference sequence). The trim removed 6 bases at V and 6 bases at J, leaving 10 bases unmatched. The CDR3 here is CASRNGLAGANIQYF. CDR3 nucleotides: TGTGCCAGCAGGAACGGACTAGCCGGGGCAAACATTCAGTACTTC. Based on the CDR3 plus reference TRBV7-9 and TRBJ2-4, the full variable domain is DTGVSQNPRHKITKRGQNVTFRCDPISEHNRLYWYRQTLGQGPEFLTYFQNEAQLEKSRLLSDRFSAERPKGSFSTLEIQRTEQGDSAMYLCASRNGLAGANIQYFGAGTRLSVL.

The sample holds one count of this clone. The rearrangement joins TRBV18 to TRBJ1-1; D uncertain. Deletions cut 2 bases from V and 0 bases from J, with 10 bases between. CDR1 is KGHSH, CDR2 LQKENI, per germline. The CDR3 has 15 amino acids. Written as DNA, the CDR3 is TGTGCCAGCTCACCAGGCGGAACCATGAACACTGAAGCTTTCTTT. This sequence encodes CASSPGGTMNTEAFF.

The chain uses TRBV12-5 and TRBJ2-7, with unresolved D. V lost 1 base to trimming and J lost 8 bases, with 15 bases between them. Germline-derived CDR1 and CDR2 are LGHNT and FRNRAP. This CDR3 spans 14 amino acids. CDR3 protein: CASGLGSDKLKQYF. In DNA form, the CDR3 reads TGTGCTAGTGGTTTGGGAAGCGACAAGTTGAAGCAGTACTTC. Filled out from reference TRBV12-5 and TRBJ2-7, the complete variable domain reads DARVTQTPRHKVTEMGQEVTMRCQPILGHNTVFWYRQTMMQGLELLAYFRNRAPLDDSGMPKDRFSAEMPDATLATLKIQPSEPRDSAVYFCASGLGSDKLKQYFGPGTRLTVT.

The rearrangement links TRBV5-1 to TRBJ2-1; 8 nucleotides agree with TRBD2. This CDR3 has 16 residues. Germline CDR1 and CDR2: SGHRS and YFSETQ. V lost 0 bases, J lost 5 bases, and 7 bases stayed unmatched. This chain's CDR3 is CASSLGRTSGHNEQFF. The CDR3, as DNA: TGCGCCAGCAGCTTGGGGCGAACTAGCGGCCACAATGAGCAGTTCTTC.

The chain employs TRBV6-5 and TRBJ2-5, with D perhaps matching TRBD1 (6 bases). Between the trimmed V and J ends, which lost 5 bases and 4 bases, there was a span of 17 bases. Per germline, CDR1 MNHEY and CDR2 SVGAGI. The CDR3 totals 15 residues. The CDR3 is CASSMDSRGTETQYF. In nucleotides, the CDR3 is TGTGCCAGCAGTATGGATTCCAGGGGTACAGAGACCCAGTACTTC.

The CDR3 DNA reads TGTGCCAGCTCACCCTTGGGTAACTCCTACGAGCAGTACTTC. As protein: CASSPLGNSYEQYF. The rearrangement links TRBV18 to TRBJ2-7; D gene uncertain. The V gene's germline CDR1 is KGHSH and CDR2 LQKENI. V was trimmed by 3 bases and J by 0 bases, leaving 9 bases between them. This CDR3 is built from 14 residues. Looking up the rest from reference TRBV18 and TRBJ2-7 gives the full variable domain: NAGVMQNPRHLVRRRGQEARLRCSPMKGHSHVYWYRQLPEEGLKFMVYLQKENIIDESGMPKERFSAEFPKEGPSILRIQQVVRGDSAAYFCASSPLGNSYEQYFGPGTRLTVT.

The table lists this clone with a count of one. This rearrangement joins TRBV5-1 to TRBJ2-7; the match to TRBD2 covers 7 bases. In germline, CDR1 is SGHRS, CDR2 YFSETQ. The V gene end was trimmed by 7 bases and the J gene end by 1 base; junction bases not matched to a gene: 8. This CDR3 spans 14 amino acids. As DNA, the CDR3 is TGCGCCAGCGGTAACCCTAGCGGTTCCTACGAGCAGTACTTC. This sequence encodes CASGNPSGSYEQYF.

The chain has TRBV30 and TRBJ1-6; the match to TRBD1 covers 8 bases. With V trimmed by 4 bases and J by 1 base, 3 bases remained unmatched. The CDR3 is 15 residues long. The germline CDR1 and CDR2 sequences are GTSNPN and SVGIG (reference sequence). CDR3 DNA sequence: TGTGCCTGGAATACAGGGGGTTCCTATAATTCACCCCTCCACTTT. It codes for CAWNTGGSYNSPLHF.

The rearrangement uses TRBV7-3 and TRBJ2-2, with D unclear. This CDR3 spans 13 amino acids. V was clipped by 4 bases and J by 7 bases, with 10 bases between them. Germline V lookup: CDR1 SGHTA, CDR2 FQGTGA. The CDR3 is CASSSTRDGELFF. CDR3 nucleotides: TGTGCCAGCAGCTCGACTCGTGACGGGGAGCTGTTTTTT. Variable domain in full (rest from reference TRBV7-3 and TRBJ2-2): GAGVSQTPSNKVTEKGKYVELRCDPISGHTALYWYRQSLGQGPEFLIYFQGTGAADDSGLPNDRFFAVRPEGSVSTLKIQRTERGDSAVYLCASSSTRDGELFFGEGSRLTVL.

This clone was seen a few times. This chain connects TRBV12-5 to TRBJ1-2; 8 bases agree with TRBD1. V shed 1 base and J 4 bases; nucleotides not matched to a gene: 11. Germline V gene lookup returns CDR1 LGHNT and CDR2 FRNRAP. The CDR3 totals 17 residues. The DNA of the CDR3 is TGTGCTAGTGGTTTGGACACCTTTGGACAGGGAGGCTATGGCTACACCTTC. Translation gives CASGLDTFGQGGYGYTF.

This clone occurred a few times. This chain links TRBV6-1 with TRBJ1-1, with D possibly being TRBD1 (6 bases). The CDR3 runs 14 residues. In germline, CDR1 is MNHNS, CDR2 SASEGT. Trimming removed 6 bases at V and 0 bases at J, with 11 bases between. The CDR3 region has the DNA TGTGCCAGCAGCATTCAGGGGATGAACACTGAAGCTTTCTTT. Translated: CASSIQGMNTEAFF.

The gene calls are TRBV21-1 and TRBJ2-7; the table's TRBD2 call for D was not verified on the DNA. TRBV21-1 is classified as a pseudogene. CDR3 size: 18 residues. CDR3 amino acids: CASSIPGLAVPSSYEQYF. The CDR3 nucleotides read TGTGCCAGCAGCATCCCGGGACTAGCGGTCCCCAGTTCCTACGAGCAGTACTTC.

The chain carries TRBV7-9 and TRBJ2-7, with 7 bases matching TRBD1. Germline CDR1 SEHNR, CDR2 FQNEAQ (reference sequence). CDR3 size: 14 residues. The ends lost 5 bases at V and 3 bases at J; junction bases unmatched: 7. The CDR3, as DNA: TGTGCCAGCAGCACAGGGACAGTAAACTACGAGCAGTACTTC. Translating it yields CASSTGTVNYEQYF.

The rearrangement joins TRBV2 to TRBJ2-4; 10 bases agree with TRBD1. Trimming removed 8 bases from V and 1 base from J; junction bases left unmatched: 2. CDR3 length equals 14 residues. Germline assignment: CDR1 SNHLY and CDR2 FYNNEI. The CDR3 reads CASGTGVAKNIQYF. The CDR3 DNA follows: TGTGCCAGCGGGACAGGGGTTGCCAAAAACATTCAGTACTTC.

A note on this clone: A read error likely explains this, since a far larger clone differs by one base. Other nucleotide sequences from this sample produce the same CDR3. The genes are TRBV7-2 and TRBJ1-1, with TRBD1 as a possible D gene (5 bases). There are 13 residues in the CDR3. CDR1 is SGHTA, CDR2 FQGNSA, per germline. V was cut by 2 bases and J by 1 base, with 5 bases left in between. The CDR3 nucleotides read TGTGCCAGCAGCTTAACAGGGAACACTGAAGCTTTCTTT. As protein: CASSLTGNTEAFF.

The rearrangement uses TRBV7-2 and TRBJ1-2; D uncertain. Germline V CDR1 and CDR2: SGHTA, FQGNSA. Between the trimmed V and J ends, which lost 4 bases and 3 bases, there was a span of 9 bases. The CDR3 totals 13 residues. In DNA, the CDR3 is TGTGCCAGCAGCTGGGCGGACGACTATGGCTACACCTTC. Protein sequence: CASSWADDYGYTF.

The V gene is TRBV7-6, the J gene TRBJ2-7; 9 bases agree with TRBD2. V lost 1 base and J lost 2; bases outside the gene matches: 0. Germline V gives CDR1 SGHVS, CDR2 FNYEAQ. The CDR3 length is 14 residues. The CDR3 protein is CASSLGGRAYEQYF. The CDR3, as DNA: TGTGCCAGCAGCTTAGGCGGGAGGGCCTACGAGCAGTACTTC.

This chain joins TRBV5-1 and TRBJ2-3; D not resolved. CDR1 SGHRS and CDR2 YFSETQ come from the germline V gene. V lost 5 bases to trimming and J lost 0 bases, with 7 bases between them. The CDR3 loop spans 13 amino acids. CDR3: CASRPLSTDTQYF. The DNA for the CDR3 is TGCGCCAGCAGGCCCCTAAGCACAGATACGCAGTATTTT.

This rearrangement joins TRBV19 to TRBJ1-1, with 9 positions matching TRBD1. The CDR3 has 15 residues. In germline, CDR1 is LNHDA, CDR2 SQIVND (reference sequence). Trimming cost V 7 bases and J 1 base; bases outside gene matches: 7. CDR3 amino acids: CASIPKGQGNTEAFF. The CDR3, as DNA: TGTGCCAGTATCCCGAAGGGACAGGGGAACACTGAAGCTTTCTTT.

A remark on this clone: Other DNA sequences in this specimen translate into the identical CDR3. The chain recombines TRBV5-1 with TRBJ2-1; D might be TRBD1 (5 bases). CDR1 is SGHRS, CDR2 YFSETQ, per germline. This CDR3 is 12 amino acids long. Between the trimmed V and J ends, which lost 1 base and 9 bases, there was a span of 8 bases. The CDR3 loop reads CASSLTQGEQFF. CDR3 sequence (DNA): TGCGCCAGCAGCTTGACCCAGGGTGAGCAGTTCTTC.

This clone was observed a few times. DNA of the CDR3: TGCGCCAGCAGCTTGAGTTCCCAAGAAGCAGATACGCAGTATTTT. This translates into CASSLSSQEADTQYF. This chain uses TRBV5-1 with TRBJ2-3, with no clear D. The V gene's germline CDR1 is SGHRS and CDR2 YFSETQ. The V end was cut by 1 base, the J end by 4 bases, with 13 bases between. CDR3 length: 15 residues.

This chain connects TRBV28 to TRBJ2-3, with TRBD2 identical over 9 bases. V lost 8 bases, J lost 9 bases, and 12 bases stayed unmatched. Germline V gives CDR1 MDHEN, CDR2 SYDVKM. There are 14 residues in the CDR3. The CDR3 protein is CASGAAGGLFTQYF. Written as DNA, the CDR3 is TGTGCCAGCGGGGCGGCGGGGGGGCTTTTCACGCAGTATTTT.

With regard to this clone: A read error may account for a junction end that differs from germline. The chain joins TRBV2 to TRBJ2-6; D might be TRBD2 (5 bases). CDR3 size: 16 residues. Germline CDR1 is SNHLY and CDR2 is FYNNEI. CDR3 in amino acids: CASSEDPSGGANVLTF. The CDR3 DNA is TGTGCCAGCAGCGAAGACCCCTCGGGGGGGGCCAACGTCCTGACTTTC.

This sequence joins TRBV15 and TRBJ2-5; 12 bases fit TRBD1. Germline values: CDR1 LNHNV, CDR2 YYDKDF (reference sequence). The CDR3 runs to 16 residues. The J segment lost 0 bases and the V segment lost 5 bases, leaving 4 bases of the junction unmatched. The CDR3 sequence is CATSYRDRGHQETQYF. The CDR3 nucleotides are TGTGCCACCAGCTACCGGGACAGGGGGCACCAAGAGACCCAGTACTTC.

The chain combines TRBV5-4 with TRBJ2-1, with TRBD2 matching over 8 bases. CDR3 size: 16 residues. CDR1 SGHNT and CDR2 YYREEE come from the germline V gene (reference sequence). The V gene end was trimmed by 3 bases and the J gene end by 4 bases; junction bases not matched to a gene: 9. The CDR3 DNA is TGTGCCAGCAGCTGGGCTTCTAGCGGGCCTTACAATGAGCAGTTCTTC. Amino acids: CASSWASSGPYNEQFF.